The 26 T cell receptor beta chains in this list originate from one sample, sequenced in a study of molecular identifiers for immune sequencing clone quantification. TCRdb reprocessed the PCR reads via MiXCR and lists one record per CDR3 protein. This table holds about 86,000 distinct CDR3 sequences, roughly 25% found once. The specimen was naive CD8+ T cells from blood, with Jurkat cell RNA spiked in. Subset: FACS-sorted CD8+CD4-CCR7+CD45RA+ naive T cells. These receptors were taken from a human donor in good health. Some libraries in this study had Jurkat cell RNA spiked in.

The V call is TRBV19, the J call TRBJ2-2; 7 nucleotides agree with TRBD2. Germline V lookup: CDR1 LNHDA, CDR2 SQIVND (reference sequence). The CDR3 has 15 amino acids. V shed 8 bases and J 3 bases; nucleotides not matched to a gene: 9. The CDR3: CASWDYLSHTGELFF. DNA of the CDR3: TGTGCCAGTTGGGACTACTTAAGCCACACCGGGGAGCTGTTTTTT.

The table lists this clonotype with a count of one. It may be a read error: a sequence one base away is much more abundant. The CDR3, as DNA: TGTGCCAGTCGTATGGGCGGTCGGGGCACAGATACGCAGTATTTT. It is translated as CASRMGGRGTDTQYF. J is TRBJ2-3 and V is TRBV19; D is undetermined. The germline CDR1 and CDR2 sequences are LNHDA and SQIVND (reference sequence). CDR3 length: 15 amino acids. The full variable domain, in which reference TRBV19 and TRBJ2-3 provide the parts outside the CDR3, is DGGITQSPKYLFRKEGQNVTLSCEQNLNHDAMYWYRQDPGQGLRLIYYSQIVNDFQKGDIAEGYSVSREKKESFPLTVTSAQKNPTAFYLCASRMGGRGTDTQYFGPGTRLTVL.

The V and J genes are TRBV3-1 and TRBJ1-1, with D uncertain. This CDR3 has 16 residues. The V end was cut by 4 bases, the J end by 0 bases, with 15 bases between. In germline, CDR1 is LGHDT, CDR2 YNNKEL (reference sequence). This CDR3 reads CASSPPLPDMNTEAFF. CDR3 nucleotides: TGTGCCAGCAGCCCCCCCTTGCCAGACATGAACACTGAAGCTTTCTTT.

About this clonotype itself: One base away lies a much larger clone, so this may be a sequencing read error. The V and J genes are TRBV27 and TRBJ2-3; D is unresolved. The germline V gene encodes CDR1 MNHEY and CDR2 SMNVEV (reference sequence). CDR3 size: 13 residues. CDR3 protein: CASSYLNTATQYF. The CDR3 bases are TGTGCCAGCAGCTACCTTAACACAGCTACGCAGTATTTT.

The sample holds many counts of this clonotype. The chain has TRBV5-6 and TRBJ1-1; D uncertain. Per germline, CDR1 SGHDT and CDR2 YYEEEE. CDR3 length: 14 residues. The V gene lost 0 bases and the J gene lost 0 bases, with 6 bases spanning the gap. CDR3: CASSLVGMNTEAFF. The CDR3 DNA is TGTGCCAGCAGCTTGGTGGGCATGAACACTGAAGCTTTCTTT.

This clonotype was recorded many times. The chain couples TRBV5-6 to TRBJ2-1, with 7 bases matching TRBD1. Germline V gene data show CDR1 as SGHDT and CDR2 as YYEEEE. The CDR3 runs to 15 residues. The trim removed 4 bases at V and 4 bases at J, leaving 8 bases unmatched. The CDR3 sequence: CASSLTGNSYNEQFF. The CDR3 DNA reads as TGTGCCAGCAGCCTGACAGGGAACTCTTACAATGAGCAGTTCTTC. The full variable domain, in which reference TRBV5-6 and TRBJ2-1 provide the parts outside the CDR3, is DAGVTQSPTHLIKTRGQQVTLRCSPKSGHDTVSWYQQALGQGPQFIFQYYEEEERQRGNFPDRFSGHQFPNYSSELNVNALLLGDSALYLCASSLTGNSYNEQFFGPGTRLTVL.

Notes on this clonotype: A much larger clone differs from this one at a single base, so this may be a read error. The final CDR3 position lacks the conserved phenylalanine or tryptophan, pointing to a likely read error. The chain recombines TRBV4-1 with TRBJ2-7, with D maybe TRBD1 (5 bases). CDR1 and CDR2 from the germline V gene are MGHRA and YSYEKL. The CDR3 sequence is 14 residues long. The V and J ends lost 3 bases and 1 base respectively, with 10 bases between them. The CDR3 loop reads CASSQVQASYEQYS. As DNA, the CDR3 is TGCGCCAGCAGCCAGGTACAGGCATCCTACGAGCAGTACTCC.

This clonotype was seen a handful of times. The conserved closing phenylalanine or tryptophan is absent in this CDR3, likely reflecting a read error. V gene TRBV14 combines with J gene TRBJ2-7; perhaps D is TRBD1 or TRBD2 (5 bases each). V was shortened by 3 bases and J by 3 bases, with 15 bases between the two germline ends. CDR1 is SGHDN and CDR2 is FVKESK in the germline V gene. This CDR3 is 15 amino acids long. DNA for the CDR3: TGTGCCAGCAGCCACAGAAATTGGGGGAGCTACGAGCAGTACCTC. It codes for CASSHRNWGSYEQYL.

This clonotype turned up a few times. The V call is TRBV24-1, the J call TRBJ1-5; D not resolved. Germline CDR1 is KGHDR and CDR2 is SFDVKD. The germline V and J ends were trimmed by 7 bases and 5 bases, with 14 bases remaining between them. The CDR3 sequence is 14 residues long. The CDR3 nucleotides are TGTGCCACCAGCGACGGGAGAACGGATCAGCCCCAGCATTTT. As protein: CATSDGRTDQPQHF.

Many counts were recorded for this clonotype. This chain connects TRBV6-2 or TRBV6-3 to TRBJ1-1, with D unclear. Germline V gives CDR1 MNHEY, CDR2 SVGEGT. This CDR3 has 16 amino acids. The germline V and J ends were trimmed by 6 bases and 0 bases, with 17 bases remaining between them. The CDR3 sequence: CASSLSLEGMNTEAFF. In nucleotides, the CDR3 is TGTGCCAGCAGCCTCTCTTTGGAGGGAATGAACACTGAAGCTTTCTTT.

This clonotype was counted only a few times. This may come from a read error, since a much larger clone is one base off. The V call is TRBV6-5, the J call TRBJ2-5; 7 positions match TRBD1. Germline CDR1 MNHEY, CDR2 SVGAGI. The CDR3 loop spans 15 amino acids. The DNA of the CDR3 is TGTGCCAGCAGTGCCACCGGGACAGCTAAAGAGCCCCAGTACTTC. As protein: CASSATGTAKEPQYF.

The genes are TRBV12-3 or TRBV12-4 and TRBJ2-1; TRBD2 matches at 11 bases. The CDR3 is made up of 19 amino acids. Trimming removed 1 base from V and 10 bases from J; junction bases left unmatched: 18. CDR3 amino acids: CASSLVWGSGGDLPKEQFF. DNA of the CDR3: TGTGCCAGCAGTTTAGTCTGGGGTAGCGGGGGGGATCTACCCAAGGAGCAGTTCTTC.

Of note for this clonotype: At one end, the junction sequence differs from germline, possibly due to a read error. As DNA, the CDR3 is TGTGCCAACAGCTCGACCGTCTCTGGAAACACCATATATTTT. Its translation is CANSSTVSGNTIYF. V is TRBV7-9 and J is TRBJ1-3; D ambiguous. The CDR3 runs to 14 residues. Germline V lookup: CDR1 SEHNR, CDR2 FQNEAQ (reference sequence).

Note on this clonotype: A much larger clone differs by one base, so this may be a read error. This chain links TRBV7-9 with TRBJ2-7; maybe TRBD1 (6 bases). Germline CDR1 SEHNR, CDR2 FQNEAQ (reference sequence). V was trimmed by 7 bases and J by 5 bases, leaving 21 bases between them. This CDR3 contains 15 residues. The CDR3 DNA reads TGTGCCAGCACCCACGAAAGGGACACCACCCACGAGCAGTACTTC. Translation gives CASTHERDTTHEQYF. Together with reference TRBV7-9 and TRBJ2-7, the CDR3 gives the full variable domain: DTGVSQNPRHKITKRGQNVTFRCDPISEHNRLYWYRQTLGQGPEFLTYFQNEAQLEKSRLLSDRFSAERPKGSFSTLEIQRTEQGDSAMYLCASTHERDTTHEQYFGPGTRLTVT.

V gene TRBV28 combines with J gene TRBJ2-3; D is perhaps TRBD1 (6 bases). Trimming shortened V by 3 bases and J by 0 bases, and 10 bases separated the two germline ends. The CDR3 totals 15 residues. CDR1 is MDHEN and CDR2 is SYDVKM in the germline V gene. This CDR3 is CASSLGASSTDTQYF. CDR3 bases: TGTGCCAGCAGTTTGGGGGCGTCTAGCACAGATACGCAGTATTTT.

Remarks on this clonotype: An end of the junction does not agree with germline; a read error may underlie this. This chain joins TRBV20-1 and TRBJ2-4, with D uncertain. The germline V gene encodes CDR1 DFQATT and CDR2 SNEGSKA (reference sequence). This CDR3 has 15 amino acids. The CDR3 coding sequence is TGCAGTGCTAGAGATGGCACTGTAGCCATAAACATTCAGTACTTC. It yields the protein CSARDGTVAINIQYF.

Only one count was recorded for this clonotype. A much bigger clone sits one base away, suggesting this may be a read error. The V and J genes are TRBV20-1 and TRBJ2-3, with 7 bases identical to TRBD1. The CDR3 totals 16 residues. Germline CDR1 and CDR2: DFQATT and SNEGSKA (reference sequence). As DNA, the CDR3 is TGCGGTGCCACCGGGACAGCAAAAGAAAACACAGATACGCAGTATTTT. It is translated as CGATGTAKENTDTQYF.

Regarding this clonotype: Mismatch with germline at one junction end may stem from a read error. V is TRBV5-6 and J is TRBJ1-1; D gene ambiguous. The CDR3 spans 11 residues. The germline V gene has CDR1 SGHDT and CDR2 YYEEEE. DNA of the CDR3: TGTGCCAGCAGCTTGGGAGACCCCGAGACCTTT. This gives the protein CASSLGDPETF.

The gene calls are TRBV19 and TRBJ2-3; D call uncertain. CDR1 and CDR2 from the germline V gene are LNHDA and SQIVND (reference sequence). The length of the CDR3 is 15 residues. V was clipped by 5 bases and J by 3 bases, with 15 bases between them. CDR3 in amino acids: CASSLMGSKTDTQYF. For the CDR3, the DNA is TGTGCCAGTAGTCTGATGGGCAGTAAAACAGATACGCAGTATTTT.

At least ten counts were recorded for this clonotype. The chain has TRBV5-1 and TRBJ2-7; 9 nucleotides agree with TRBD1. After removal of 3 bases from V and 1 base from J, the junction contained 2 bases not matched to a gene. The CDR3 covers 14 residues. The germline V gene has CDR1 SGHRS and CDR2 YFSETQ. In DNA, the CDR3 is TGCGCCAGCAGCTCCGGGACAGGGTCCTACGAGCAGTACTTC. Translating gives CASSSGTGSYEQYF.

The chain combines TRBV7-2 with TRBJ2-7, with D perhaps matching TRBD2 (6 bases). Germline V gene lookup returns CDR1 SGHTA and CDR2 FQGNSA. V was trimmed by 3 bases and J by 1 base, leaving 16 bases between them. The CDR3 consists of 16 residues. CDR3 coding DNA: TGTGCCAGCAGCTTTGGGGTCTCCGGGGGATCCTACGAGCAGTACTTC. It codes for CASSFGVSGGSYEQYF.

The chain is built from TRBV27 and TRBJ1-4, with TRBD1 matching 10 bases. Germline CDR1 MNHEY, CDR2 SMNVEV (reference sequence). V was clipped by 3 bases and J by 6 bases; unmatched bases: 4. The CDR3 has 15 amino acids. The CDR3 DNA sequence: TGTGCCAGCAGTTTTTTAGGGACAGGGGATGAAAAACTGTTTTTT. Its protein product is CASSFLGTGDEKLFF.

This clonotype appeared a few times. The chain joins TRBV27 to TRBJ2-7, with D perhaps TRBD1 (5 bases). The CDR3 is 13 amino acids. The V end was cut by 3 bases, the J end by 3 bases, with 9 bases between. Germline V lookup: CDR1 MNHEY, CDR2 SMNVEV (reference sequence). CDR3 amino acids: CASSLGPNYEQYF. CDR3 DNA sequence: TGTGCCAGCAGTTTGGGGCCCAACTACGAGCAGTACTTC.

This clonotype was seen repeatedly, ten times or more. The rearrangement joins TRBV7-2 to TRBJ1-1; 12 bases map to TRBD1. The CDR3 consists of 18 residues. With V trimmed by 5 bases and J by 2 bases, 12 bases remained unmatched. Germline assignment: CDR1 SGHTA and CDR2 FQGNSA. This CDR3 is CASSIDLVGQGANTEAFF. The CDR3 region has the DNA TGTGCCAGCAGCATCGACCTGGTGGGACAGGGGGCCAACACTGAAGCTTTCTTT.

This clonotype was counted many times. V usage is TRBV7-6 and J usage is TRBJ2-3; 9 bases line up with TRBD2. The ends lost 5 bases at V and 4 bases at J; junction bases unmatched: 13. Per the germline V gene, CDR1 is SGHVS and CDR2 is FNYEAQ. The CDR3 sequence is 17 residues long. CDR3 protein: CASSRAIAGVGADTQYF. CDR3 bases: TGTGCCAGCAGCCGAGCTATAGCGGGAGTAGGGGCAGATACGCAGTATTTT.

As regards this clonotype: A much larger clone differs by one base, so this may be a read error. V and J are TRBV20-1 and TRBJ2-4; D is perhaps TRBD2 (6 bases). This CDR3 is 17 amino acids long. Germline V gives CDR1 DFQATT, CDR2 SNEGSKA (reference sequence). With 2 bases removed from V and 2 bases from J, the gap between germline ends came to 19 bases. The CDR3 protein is CSARPIAELITKNIQYF. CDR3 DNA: TGCAGTGCTAGACCGATAGCGGAGCTAATAACCAAAAACATTCAGTACTTC.